Below are 5 T cell receptor beta chains sequenced from a single sample in a study of CD8 T cells in ankylosing spondylitis. Findings of the study overall: A motif of 7 to 9 highly homologous TCR beta variants was seen as apparently characteristic of ankylosing spondylitis blood.

For these TCRs, the target antigens are not known. Via MiXCR, TCRdb re-called the 5' RACE reads, giving one row per CDR3 protein. Of about 440,000 distinct CDR3 sequences listed, roughly 17% were seen once; the top ten hold over 1%. Sample: blood, either unsorted or a sorted T cell fraction (not recorded which). The receptors stem from a male donor with ankylosing spondylitis.

The chain joins TRBV24-1 to TRBJ2-5; D perhaps matches TRBD1 (6 bases). This CDR3 region has 11 residues. CDR1 is KGHDR, CDR2 SFDVKD, per germline. With 10 bases removed from V and 4 bases from J, the gap between germline ends came to 9 bases. This chain's CDR3 is CATGQLETQYF. The CDR3 DNA follows: TGTGCCACGGGACAATTAGAGACCCAGTACTTC.

The chain couples TRBV7-8 to TRBJ1-2, with D unclear. This CDR3 region has 15 residues. Germline CDR1 reads SGHVS; CDR2 reads FQNEAQ. Between the trimmed V and J ends, which lost 5 bases and 3 bases, there was a span of 16 bases. The CDR3 region has the DNA TGTGCCAGCAGCCTCCAAGAACAGAAGCACTATGGCTACACCTTC. Its translation is CASSLQEQKHYGYTF.

This clonotype was recorded a few times. CDR3 in DNA: TGTGCCACCAGTGATTTGTGGGCTTACCGGATGATTAGCAATCAGCCCCAGCATTTT. As protein: CATSDLWAYRMISNQPQHF. This chain uses TRBV24-1 with TRBJ1-5; D is unclear. CDR3 size: 19 residues. The germline gives CDR1 KGHDR, CDR2 SFDVKD. The V gene lost 0 bases and the J gene lost 0 bases, with 17 bases spanning the gap.

This clonotype showed up just a few times. This chain uses TRBV5-1 with TRBJ2-7; 7 bases match TRBD2. V trimming: 3 bases; J trimming: 4 bases; junction bases outside the gene matches: 13. Germline values: CDR1 SGHRS, CDR2 YFSETQ. This CDR3 comprises 16 residues. The CDR3 DNA follows: TGCGCCAGCAGCTCGACTAGCAGGAGTGTCGCTTACGAGCAGTACTTC. Amino acids: CASSSTSRSVAYEQYF.

This clonotype was detected a few times. The V gene is TRBV12-3 or TRBV12-4, the J gene TRBJ1-3; 8 nucleotides agree with TRBD1. Trimming cost V 7 bases and J 0 bases; bases outside gene matches: 5. This CDR3 spans 15 amino acids. The CDR3 region is CASNLQGVSGNTIYF. The CDR3 nucleotides are TGTGCCAGCAACCTACAGGGGGTCTCTGGAAACACCATATATTTT.